The 31 T cell receptor beta chains reported below all come from one sample, sequenced in a study of T cells after yellow fever vaccination. TCRdb reprocessed the 5' RACE reads with MiXCR, giving one entry per CDR3 protein. The sample consists of about 50,000 distinct CDR3 sequences, roughly 7.5% of them appearing once. The sample consisted of CD8+ T cells sorted from PBMCs, taken roughly 15 days after the first yellow fever vaccination. These receptors were collected from a man between 18 and 35 years old who received the YFV17D yellow fever vaccine.

This clonotype was seen repeatedly, ten times or more. The CDR3 DNA is TGCGCCAGCAGCACAGGACAGGGCACAGATACGCAGTATTTT. Amino acid sequence: CASSTGQGTDTQYF. The chain joins TRBV5-1 to TRBJ2-3, with 7 bases that match TRBD1. Germline values: CDR1 SGHRS, CDR2 YFSETQ. This CDR3 has 14 residues. V lost 4 bases and J lost 1; bases outside the gene matches: 3.

At least ten counts were recorded for this clonotype. The CDR3 bases are TGTGCTAGTGGTTTGACTGAAGCTTTCTTT. Amino acids: CASGLTEAFF. The V call is TRBV12-5, the J call TRBJ1-1; D remains unclear. Germline CDR1 and CDR2: LGHNT and FRNRAP. Trimming cost V 2 bases and J 5 bases, with 0 bases left between them. The CDR3 extends over 10 amino acids. Full variable domain (outside the CDR3, taken from reference TRBV12-5 and TRBJ1-1): DARVTQTPRHKVTEMGQEVTMRCQPILGHNTVFWYRQTMMQGLELLAYFRNRAPLDDSGMPKDRFSAEMPDATLATLKIQPSEPRDSAVYFCASGLTEAFFGQGTRLTVV.

This clonotype was detected many times. V and J are TRBV4-2 and TRBJ2-7, with D possibly matching TRBD2 (7 bases). The CDR3 extends over 14 amino acids. V was pared by 6 bases and J by 2 bases, with 14 bases between. Germline values: CDR1 LGHNA, CDR2 YNFKEQ. The CDR3 region has the DNA TGTGCCAGCAGTCCTGGGGGGGCTGCCTACGAGCAGTACTTC. Its translation: CASSPGGAAYEQYF.

At least ten counts were recorded for this clonotype. The chain recombines TRBV6-2 or TRBV6-3 with TRBJ2-7, with 9 positions matching TRBD1. This CDR3 is built from 17 residues. V shed 6 bases, J shed 0 bases, and the junction held 12 bases outside the gene matches. Per the germline V gene, CDR1 is MNHEY and CDR2 is SVGEGT. The CDR3 sequence: CASSLPGQGLSSYEQYF. DNA for the CDR3: TGTGCCAGCAGCCTTCCGGGACAGGGACTGAGCTCCTACGAGCAGTACTTC.

This clonotype was recorded many times. The chain joins TRBV7-3 to TRBJ2-7; D is undetermined. This CDR3 contains 14 residues. Germline-derived CDR1 and CDR2 are SGHTA and FQGTGA. Between the trimmed V and J ends, which lost 0 bases and 1 base, there was a span of 7 bases. CDR3 bases: TGTGCCAGCAGCTTAACGGCCAGTTCCTACGAGCAGTACTTC. Amino acid sequence: CASSLTASSYEQYF.

This clonotype was recorded many times. The chain carries TRBV20-1 and TRBJ2-1, with D tentatively TRBD2 (5 bases). V lost 6 bases, J lost 6 bases, and 21 bases lay in between. Germline V CDR1 and CDR2: DFQATT, SNEGSKA (reference sequence). The CDR3 extends over 15 amino acids. DNA of the CDR3: TGCAGTGCAGGTGGACTGGGTAGCGCCTTCAATGAGCAGTTCTTC. It yields the protein CSAGGLGSAFNEQFF.

This clonotype has only a few counts. J is TRBJ2-5 and V is TRBV7-9; possible D gene TRBD2, 5 bases. Germline assignment: CDR1 SEHNR and CDR2 FQNEAQ (reference sequence). Trimming cost V 4 bases and J 7 bases, with 16 bases left between them. The CDR3 contains 14 residues. The CDR3 protein is CASSSGPAEGTQYF. The CDR3 nucleotides read TGTGCCAGCAGCTCCGGCCCTGCTGAGGGGACCCAGTACTTC.

This clonotype was seen many times. This chain links TRBV24-1 with TRBJ2-3; 15 bases are a match to TRBD2. Per the germline V gene, CDR1 is KGHDR and CDR2 is SFDVKD. The CDR3 has 16 residues. V dropped 9 bases and J dropped 7; count of bases not matched to a gene: 10. This chain's CDR3 is CATSGLAGGPPNTQYF. The CDR3 DNA reads as TGTGCCACCTCGGGACTAGCGGGGGGCCCCCCCAATACGCAGTATTTT.

This clonotype was detected many times. This rearrangement joins TRBV6-5 to TRBJ2-7, with 8 bases lining up with TRBD1. J lost 2 bases, V lost 2 bases, and 8 bases had no gene match. The CDR3 totals 16 residues. Germline assignment: CDR1 MNHEY and CDR2 SVGAGI. This CDR3 is CASSYPEGTGTYEQYF. The CDR3 DNA sequence: TGTGCCAGCAGTTACCCCGAAGGGACAGGCACCTACGAGCAGTACTTC.

This clonotype occurred many times. CDR3 amino acids: CASSEQGPNYGYTF. The CDR3 bases are TGTGCCAGCAGTGAACAGGGACCTAACTATGGCTACACCTTC. This chain links TRBV6-1 with TRBJ1-2; D might be TRBD1 (5 bases). This CDR3 has 14 residues. Trimming took 2 bases from V and 0 from J, leaving 7 bases between them. Looked up from germline, CDR1 is MNHNS and CDR2 is SASEGT.

The sample holds many counts of this clonotype. The chain links TRBV7-9 to TRBJ2-1; 8 bases align to TRBD1. J lost 9 bases, V lost 6 bases, and 7 bases had no gene match. The CDR3 contains 13 residues. Germline loops: CDR1 SEHNR, CDR2 FQNEAQ (reference sequence). The CDR3 DNA reads as TGTGCCAGCAGGGACAGGGTTGATGGTGAGCAGTTCTTC. Its protein is CASRDRVDGEQFF.

This clonotype showed up many times. The chain employs TRBV29-1 and TRBJ1-1; unclear D gene. The CDR3 has 10 residues. CDR1 SQVTM and CDR2 ANQGSEA come from the germline V gene. With 6 bases removed from V and 1 base from J, the gap between germline ends came to 3 bases. CDR3 bases: TGCAGCGTCGAGAACACTGAAGCTTTCTTT. Its translation: CSVENTEAFF.

This clonotype was picked up many times. The chain carries TRBV5-1 and TRBJ2-2, with 7 nucleotides matching TRBD2. The J segment lost 0 bases and the V segment lost 0 bases, leaving 8 bases of the junction unmatched. Germline V gene sequence: CDR1 SGHRS, CDR2 YFSETQ. CDR3 length: 18 amino acids. CDR3 sequence: CASSLVGLGLANTGELFF. Here the CDR3 DNA reads TGCGCCAGCAGCTTGGTGGGCCTTGGACTAGCGAACACCGGGGAGCTGTTTTTT. Looking up the rest from reference TRBV5-1 and TRBJ2-2 gives the full variable domain: KAGVTQTPRYLIKTRGQQVTLSCSPISGHRSVSWYQQTPGQGLQFLFEYFSETQRNKGNFPGRFSGRQFSNSRSEMNVSTLELGDSALYLCASSLVGLGLANTGELFFGEGSRLTVL.

At least ten counts were recorded for this clonotype. The chain employs TRBV11-2 and TRBJ2-3, with 11 bases matching TRBD1. The V and J ends lost 1 base and 3 bases, in that order; junction bases with no gene match: 9. The CDR3 has 18 residues. CDR1 is SGHAT, CDR2 FQNNGV, per germline. CDR3 sequence reads: CASSLGPPGQGVTDTQYF. The CDR3 bases are TGTGCCAGCAGCTTAGGTCCTCCGGGACAGGGGGTAACAGATACGCAGTATTTT.

This clonotype came up many times. This sequence joins TRBV6-5 and TRBJ1-4; D uncertain. The CDR3 runs to 14 residues. Trimming removed 0 bases from V and 5 bases from J, with 7 bases in between. From germline, CDR1 is MNHEY and CDR2 SVGAGI. CDR3 protein: CASSYSGLNEKLFF. The CDR3 DNA is TGTGCCAGCAGTTACTCGGGTTTAAATGAAAAACTGTTTTTT.

This clonotype counts as medium-sized. V usage is TRBV20-1 and J usage is TRBJ2-5, with D possibly TRBD2 on 6 matching bases. CDR1 is DFQATT and CDR2 is SNEGSKA in the germline V gene (reference sequence). V was shortened by 1 base and J by 0 bases, with 9 bases between the two germline ends. The CDR3 runs to 14 residues. The CDR3 DNA is TGCAGTGCTAGAGGGGGACTCGACCAAGAGACCCAGTACTTC. This encodes CSARGGLDQETQYF.

This clonotype was recorded at least ten times. The genes are TRBV9 and TRBJ1-2, with no clear D. Deletions cut 4 bases from V and 0 bases from J, with 10 bases between. Germline V gives CDR1 SGDLS, CDR2 YYNGEE. The CDR3 extends over 14 amino acids. CDR3 in amino acids: CASSPGVTNYGYTF. CDR3 nucleotide sequence: TGTGCCAGCAGCCCTGGTGTAACTAACTATGGCTACACCTTC. Full variable domain (missing parts from reference TRBV9 and TRBJ1-2): DSGVTQTPKHLITATGQRVTLRCSPRSGDLSVYWYQQSLDQGLQFLIQYYNGEERAKGNILERFSAQQFPDLHSELNLSSLELGDSALYFCASSPGVTNYGYTFGSGTRLTVV.

The sample holds many counts of this clonotype. This sequence joins TRBV4-2 and TRBJ2-5; D is unresolved. Germline lookup yields CDR1 LGHNA and CDR2 YNFKEQ. The CDR3 sequence is 15 residues long. Trimming cost V 3 bases and J 5 bases, with 16 bases left between them. The CDR3 protein is CASSQLRMREETQYF. CDR3 nucleotides: TGTGCCAGCAGCCAGCTAAGGATGAGAGAGGAGACCCAGTACTTC.

This clonotype has ten or more counts. The genes are TRBV18 and TRBJ2-7; 8 nucleotides align to TRBD2. Germline loops: CDR1 KGHSH, CDR2 LQKENI. The CDR3 sequence is 15 residues long. V lost 3 bases to trimming and J lost 2 bases; unmatched junction nucleotides: 6. CDR3: CASSPTGGTTYEQYF. Here the CDR3 DNA reads TGTGCCAGCTCACCCACGGGGGGGACGACCTACGAGCAGTACTTC.

This clonotype was seen ten or more times. The rearrangement joins TRBV5-1 to TRBJ1-1; D not certain. CDR1 is SGHRS, CDR2 YFSETQ, per germline. This CDR3 region has 13 residues. V gave up 0 bases and J gave up 0 bases, with 3 bases separating them. The CDR3 nucleotides read TGCGCCAGCAGCTTGGATCTGAACACTGAAGCTTTCTTT. It yields the protein CASSLDLNTEAFF.

This clonotype was recorded at least ten times. This rearrangement joins TRBV6-2 or TRBV6-3 to TRBJ2-7; tentative D call: TRBD2 (5 bases). Trimming removed 7 bases from V and 2 bases from J, with 12 bases in between. CDR3 length: 13 amino acids. Germline lookup yields CDR1 MNHEY and CDR2 SVGEGT. The CDR3 DNA is TGTGCCAGCAACCCGGGATACCCCTACGAGCAGTACGTC. It codes for CASNPGYPYEQYV.

Many counts were recorded for this clonotype. V usage is TRBV6-2 or TRBV6-3 and J usage is TRBJ2-7; D possibly corresponds to TRBD2 (6 bases). This CDR3 contains 12 residues. V gave up 6 bases and J gave up 9 bases, with 15 bases separating them. Looked up from germline, CDR1 is MNHEY and CDR2 is SVGEGT. CDR3 loop: CASSPSRDWQYF. The CDR3 coding sequence is TGTGCCAGCAGCCCGTCGAGGGACTGGCAGTACTTC.

This clonotype showed up many times. This chain connects TRBV4-1 to TRBJ2-1; 7 bases line up with TRBD2. V gave up 0 bases and J gave up 1 base; unmatched junction bases: 12. Germline V gene data show CDR1 as MGHRA and CDR2 as YSYEKL. CDR3 length equals 19 residues. The CDR3 bases are TGCGCCAGCAGCCAAGAAAACCCCGCTAGCGGAGCTTCCTACAATGAGCAGTTCTTC. It translates to CASSQENPASGASYNEQFF.

This clonotype was seen repeatedly, ten times or more. The V call is TRBV29-1, the J call TRBJ2-1; no clear D. Germline values: CDR1 SQVTM, CDR2 ANQGSEA. There are 14 residues in the CDR3. V was clipped by 0 bases and J by 10 bases, with 16 bases between them. The CDR3 here is CSVEDRASLPEQFF. In DNA form, the CDR3 reads TGCAGCGTTGAAGATCGGGCTAGTCTCCCCGAGCAGTTCTTC.

Note on this clonotype: This may be a read error, as it is one base from a much larger clone. The gene calls are TRBV7-9 and TRBJ2-5; 10 nucleotides agree with TRBD2. The CDR3 contains 17 residues. Germline V gene lookup returns CDR1 SEHNR and CDR2 FQNEAQ (reference sequence). CDR3 bases: TGTGCCAGCAGCTTAGCGCACAGCGGGGGGGACCATGAGACCCAGTACTTC. The encoded protein is CASSLAHSGGDHETQYF.

This clonotype has at least ten counts. The genes are TRBV6-1 and TRBJ2-3; perhaps TRBD1 as D (5 bases). V dropped 8 bases and J dropped 2 bases, with 17 bases sitting between them. Germline CDR1 MNHNS, CDR2 SASEGT. The CDR3 has 15 residues. In nucleotides, the CDR3 is TGTGCCAGCGACAATAAGGGGCCGCCCACAGATACGCAGTATTTT. Translation: CASDNKGPPTDTQYF.

This clonotype was seen repeatedly, ten times or more. The rearrangement links TRBV4-1 to TRBJ1-5, with D unresolved. Per the germline V gene, CDR1 is MGHRA and CDR2 is YSYEKL. CDR3 length equals 15 residues. The V gene lost 0 bases and the J gene lost 6 bases, with 12 bases spanning the gap. The chain's CDR3 is CASSQDPLASQPQHF. CDR3 DNA: TGCGCCAGCAGCCAAGACCCCCTCGCCAGTCAGCCCCAGCATTTT.

This clonotype was counted at least ten times. The chain has TRBV6-5 and TRBJ1-1; no reliable D call. The CDR3 is 13 amino acids. Germline CDR1 reads MNHEY; CDR2 reads SVGAGI. Between the trimmed V and J ends, which lost 0 bases and 4 bases, there was a span of 6 bases. The CDR3 spells CASSYSKVTEAFF. The DNA for the CDR3 is TGTGCCAGCAGTTACTCGAAGGTCACTGAAGCTTTCTTT.

The rearrangement uses TRBV5-1 and TRBJ2-5; D possibly uses TRBD1 or TRBD2 (5 bases each). Germline loops: CDR1 SGHRS, CDR2 YFSETQ. Trimming shortened V by 3 bases and J by 0 bases, and 9 bases separated the two germline ends. There are 14 residues in the CDR3. CDR3 in amino acids: CASSSGRNQETQYF. The CDR3 nucleotides read TGCGCCAGCAGCTCGGGACGGAACCAAGAGACCCAGTACTTC.

On this clonotype itself: A read error may be the cause here, since a much bigger clone is one base away. V gene TRBV4-1 combines with J gene TRBJ2-7, with D hard to call. Germline CDR1 and CDR2: MGHRA and YSYEKL. The CDR3 sequence is 17 residues long. V lost 3 bases and J 0 bases, leaving 18 bases between the germline ends. The CDR3 here is CASSQVARTASSYEQYF. In DNA, the CDR3 is TGCGCCAGCAGCCAGGTTGCGAGGACGGCGAGCTCCTACGAGCAGTACTTC.

Many counts were recorded for this clonotype. The gene calls are TRBV7-9 and TRBJ2-3; the match to TRBD1 covers 12 bases. Germline V gives CDR1 SEHNR, CDR2 FQNEAQ (reference sequence). The CDR3 sequence is 15 residues long. The V and J ends lost 5 bases and 4 bases, in that order; junction bases with no gene match: 4. In DNA form, the CDR3 reads TGTGCCAGCAGCCTGGGACAGGGGGCCCCAGATACGCAGTATTTT. It is translated as CASSLGQGAPDTQYF.